This T cell receptor beta chain emerged from a study of shared clonotypes between healthy human individuals. As for this clone: The target antigen is unknown.

Study-wide findings and caveats: Some clonotypes were shared by all four sorted-subset donors, while others were not shared. The non-shared ones had lower generation probabilities than the shared ones. Larger richness was generally estimated for naive than memory subsets.

Only Caucasian adults living in Nashville, Tennessee served as donors. The V gene lost 1 base and the J gene lost 0 bases, with 15 bases spanning the gap. From germline, CDR1 is SGHVS and CDR2 FNYEAQ. There are 18 residues in the CDR3. Clones were read by immunoSEQ multiplex PCR, and TCRdb kept only the in-frame ones, dropping some. The sample gives about 1.5 million clones, approximately 98% of which show up once; 0.4% to 0.45% is in the top ten. This sequence was found in a man younger than 40 in good health. V gene TRBV7-6 combines with J gene TRBJ2-2; D perhaps matches TRBD1 (5 bases). The sequenced sample was naive CD4+ T cells sorted from blood. Subset specified: CD45RA+ positively selected. The CDR3 coding sequence is TGTGCCAGCAGCTTAGACGTTCAGGGCATCGCGAACACCGGGGAGCTGTTTTTT. Translation: CASSLDVQGIANTGELFF. The full variable domain, rest sourced from reference TRBV7-6 and TRBJ2-2, is GAGVSQSPRYKVTKRGQDVALRCDPISGHVSLYWYRQALGQGPEFLTYFNYEAQQDKSGLPNDRFSAERPEGSISTLTIQRTEQRDSAMYRCASSLDVQGIANTGELFFGEGSRLTVL.